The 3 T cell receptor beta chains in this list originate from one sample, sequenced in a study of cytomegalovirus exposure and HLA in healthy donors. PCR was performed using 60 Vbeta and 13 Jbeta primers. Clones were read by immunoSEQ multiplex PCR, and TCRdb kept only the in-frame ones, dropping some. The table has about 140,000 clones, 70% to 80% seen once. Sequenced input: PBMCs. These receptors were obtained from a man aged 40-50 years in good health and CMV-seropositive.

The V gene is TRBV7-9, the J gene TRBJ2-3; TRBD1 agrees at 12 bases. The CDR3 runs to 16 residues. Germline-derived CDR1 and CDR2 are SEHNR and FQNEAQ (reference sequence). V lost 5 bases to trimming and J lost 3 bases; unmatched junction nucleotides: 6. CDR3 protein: CASSERDRGLTDTQYF. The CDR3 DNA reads TGTGCCAGCAGCGAACGGGACAGGGGGCTGACAGATACGCAGTATTTT.

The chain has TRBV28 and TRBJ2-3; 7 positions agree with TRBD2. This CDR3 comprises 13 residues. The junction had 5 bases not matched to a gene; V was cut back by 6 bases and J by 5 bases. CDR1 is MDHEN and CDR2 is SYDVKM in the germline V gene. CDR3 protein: CASRPGLRDTQYF. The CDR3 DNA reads TGTGCCAGCAGGCCGGGACTACGAGATACGCAGTATTTT.

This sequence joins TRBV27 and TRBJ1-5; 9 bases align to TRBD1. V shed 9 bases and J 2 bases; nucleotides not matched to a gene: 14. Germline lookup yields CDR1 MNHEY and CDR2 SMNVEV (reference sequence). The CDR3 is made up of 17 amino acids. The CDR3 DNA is TGTGCCAGATACCCGGGACAGGGTCCTCTGCGCAATCAGCCCCAGCATTTT. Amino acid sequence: CARYPGQGPLRNQPQHF.